This T cell receptor (beta chain) is drawn from a study of CD8 T cells in ankylosing spondylitis. Broader study findings: Made up of eight or nine highly homologous variants, a TCR beta motif appeared characteristic of ankylosing spondylitis blood.

Quantitative molecular-barcoded 5'-RACE generated the TCR beta libraries. TCRdb called the 5' RACE reads again in MiXCR, with one record for every CDR3 protein. The sample yields over 400,000 distinct CDR3 sequences, 25% to 30% seen once. On this clonotype: The antigen is not known.

The germline gives CDR1 LGHDT, CDR2 YNNKEL (reference sequence). CDR3 size: 17 residues. V lost 3 bases and J lost 4; bases outside the gene matches: 6. This rearrangement joins TRBV3-1 to TRBJ2-1, with 13 bases fitting TRBD2. The material sequenced was blood, either unsorted or a sorted T cell fraction (not recorded which). The sequence derives from a male donor with ankylosing spondylitis. CDR3 DNA: TGTGCCAGCAGCCAGTTACTAGCGGGAGGGCGGTACAATGAGCAGTTCTTC. This codes for CASSQLLAGGRYNEQFF.